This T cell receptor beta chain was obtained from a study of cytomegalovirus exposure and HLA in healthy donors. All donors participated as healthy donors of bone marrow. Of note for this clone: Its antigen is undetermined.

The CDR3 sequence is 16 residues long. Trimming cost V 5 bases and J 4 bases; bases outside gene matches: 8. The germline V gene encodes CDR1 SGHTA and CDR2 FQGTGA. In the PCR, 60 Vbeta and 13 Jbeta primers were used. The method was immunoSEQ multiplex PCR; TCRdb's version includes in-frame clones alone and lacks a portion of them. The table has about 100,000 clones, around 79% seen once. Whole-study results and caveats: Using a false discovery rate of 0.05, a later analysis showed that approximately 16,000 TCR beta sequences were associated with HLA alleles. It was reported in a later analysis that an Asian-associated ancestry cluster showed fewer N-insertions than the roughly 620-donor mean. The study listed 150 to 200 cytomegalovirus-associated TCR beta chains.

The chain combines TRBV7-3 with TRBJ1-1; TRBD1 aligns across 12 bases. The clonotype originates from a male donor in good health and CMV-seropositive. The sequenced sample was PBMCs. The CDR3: CASSGGQGAGGTEAFF. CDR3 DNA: TGTGCCAGCAGCGGGGGACAGGGGGCAGGGGGCACTGAAGCTTTCTTT.